This is a list of T cell receptor beta chains from one sample in a study of blood T cell repertoires in COVID-19. Profiled with immunoSEQ multiplex PCR; TCRdb holds only in-frame clones, not every one. The sample yields some 25,000 clones, 85% to 95% seen once. Sample: peripheral blood. The receptors here all came from a human donor in a cohort sampled during active COVID-19. Both conserved end residues are part of each CDR3. D genes are given only for firm matches. Only some rows state a clone size, as once, few, many or a class for expanded clones.

cdr3_length j_call clone_size v_call d_call cdr3_aa cdr3_nt
17 TRBJ1-6 NA TRBV25-1 TRBD1 CASSEQIGTGFNSPLHF TGTGCCAGCAGTGAGCAAATTGGGACAGGGTTTAATTCACCCCTCCACTTT
11 TRBJ2-1 once TRBV7-9 NA CASGGYNEQFF TGTGCCAGCGGGGGGTACAATGAGCAGTTCTTC
12 TRBJ2-5 once TRBV12-3/TRBV12-4 NA CASMTNQETQYF TGTGCCAGCATGACTAACCAAGAGACCCAGTACTTC
12 TRBJ2-4 NA TRBV2 TRBD1 CASSMGQNIQYF TGTGCCAGCAGTATGGGACAGAACATTCAGTACTTC
12 TRBJ1-2 NA TRBV2 TRBD1 CASRQQGRAYTF TGTGCCAGCAGGCAACAGGGGAGAGCCTACACCTTC
17 TRBJ1-1 NA TRBV27 TRBD1 CASSPRGWTGGRTEAFF TGTGCCAGCAGTCCCAGGGGATGGACAGGGGGCAGAACTGAAGCTTTCTTT
14 TRBJ2-1 NA TRBV14 NA CASRKGLWYNEQFF TGTGCCAGCCGGAAGGGGCTATGGTACAATGAGCAGTTCTTC
14 TRBJ2-7 NA TRBV11-1 TRBD1 CASSHRTGGDSQYF TGTGCCAGCAGCCATAGGACAGGGGGCGATTCCCAGTACTTC
14 TRBJ1-6 once TRBV25-1 TRBD1 CASSERTGAKPLHF TGTGCCAGCAGCGAGCGGACAGGGGCGAAACCCCTCCACTTT
16 TRBJ2-2 NA TRBV7-2 NA CASSLATRGSSGELFF TGTGCCAGCAGCTTAGCCACCAGGGGATCTTCCGGGGAGCTGTTTTTT
14 TRBJ1-1 NA TRBV5-1 NA CASSLSGRNTEAFF TGCGCCAGCAGCTTGTCAGGCAGGAACACTGAAGCTTTCTTT
13 TRBJ2-7 NA TRBV28 TRBD2 CASVRGGQNEQYF TGTGCCAGCGTACGGGGGGGCCAGAACGAGCAGTACTTC
16 TRBJ2-1 NA TRBV5-4 TRBD2 CASSPRGAYSYNEQFF TGTGCCAGCAGCCCGCGGGGGGCCTACTCCTACAATGAGCAGTTCTTC
15 TRBJ2-7 NA TRBV5-1 TRBD2 CASSLSSGGTYEQYF TGCGCCAGCAGTTTATCTAGCGGGGGCACCTACGAGCAGTACTTC
14 TRBJ2-3 NA TRBV7-9 NA CASSLVAGPDTQYF TGTGCCAGCAGCTTAGTTGCGGGTCCAGATACGCAGTATTTT
13 TRBJ1-1 NA TRBV18 TRBD1 CASSPTQGAEAFF TGTGCCAGCTCACCTACACAGGGGGCTGAAGCTTTCTTT
15 TRBJ2-6 NA TRBV4-1 NA CASSPIPGGANVLTF TGCGCCAGCAGTCCCATCCCGGGTGGGGCCAACGTCCTGACTTTC
13 TRBJ1-1 NA TRBV6-5 NA CASSYTGGTEAFF TGTGCCAGCAGTTATACCGGGGGCACTGAAGCTTTCTTT
18 TRBJ2-5 NA TRBV30 TRBD2 CAWSVPRPGLHLQETQYF TGTGCCTGGAGTGTCCCAAGACCGGGACTACACCTCCAAGAGACCCAGTACTTC
13 TRBJ1-2 NA TRBV10-1 TRBD1 CASSLDRVEGYTF TGCGCCAGCAGCCTTGACAGGGTGGAAGGCTACACCTTC
17 TRBJ2-1 NA TRBV7-9 TRBD2 CASSPSRRLAAYNEQFF TGTGCCAGCAGCCCTAGTCGGCGACTAGCGGCGTACAATGAGCAGTTCTTC
15 TRBJ2-2 NA TRBV9 NA CASSVGTYVAGELFF TGTGCCAGCAGCGTAGGGACTTACGTCGCCGGGGAGCTGTTTTTT
14 TRBJ2-6 NA TRBV5-6 NA CASSLLSGANVLTF TGTGCCAGCAGCTTGTTATCTGGGGCCAACGTCCTGACTTTC
18 TRBJ1-4 NA TRBV11-3 TRBD1 CASSSGTGLIRGTEKLFF TGTGCCAGCAGCTCCGGGACAGGGCTGATTCGTGGGACCGAAAAACTGTTTTTT
13 TRBJ2-5 NA TRBV25-1 NA CASSEAPQETQYF TGTGCCAGCAGTGAGGCCCCACAAGAGACCCAGTACTTC
15 TRBJ2-1 once TRBV6-5 TRBD2 CASSGTSGPYNEQFF TGTGCCAGCAGCGGGACTAGTGGACCCTACAATGAGCAGTTCTTC
13 TRBJ1-1 NA TRBV12-3/TRBV12-4 NA CASSLGQYTEAFF TGTGCCAGCAGTTTAGGCCAGTACACTGAAGCTTTCTTT
14 TRBJ1-4 NA TRBV6-5 TRBD1 CASSFTGDNEKLFF TGTGCCAGCAGTTTCACAGGGGATAATGAAAAACTGTTTTTT
13 TRBJ1-2 NA TRBV11-2 NA CASSTGLNYGYTF TGTGCCAGCAGCACGGGACTTAACTATGGCTACACCTTC
14 TRBJ1-2 NA TRBV9 TRBD1 CASSVIEGARGYTF TGTGCCAGCAGCGTCATCGAGGGGGCTAGGGGCTACACCTTC
16 TRBJ2-1 NA TRBV7-9 TRBD1 CASSPWTGVSYNEQFF TGTGCCAGCAGCCCCTGGACAGGGGTCTCCTACAATGAGCAGTTCTTC
15 TRBJ1-2 NA TRBV7-9 TRBD1 CATNEGAGQNYGYTF TGTGCCACCAACGAGGGGGCAGGGCAAAACTATGGCTACACCTTC
13 TRBJ2-7 few TRBV5-6 NA CASSSRGGYEQYF TGTGCCAGCAGCTCAAGGGGGGGGTACGAGCAGTACTTC
17 TRBJ2-2 NA TRBV19 TRBD1 CASSRTDRGGDTGELFF TGTGCCAGTAGTCGAACCGACAGGGGCGGCGACACCGGGGAGCTGTTTTTT
18 TRBJ2-1 NA TRBV29-1 TRBD2 CSVEDGGSGSPPYNEQFF TGCAGCGTTGAAGATGGCGGTAGCGGGAGCCCCCCCTACAATGAGCAGTTCTTC
16 TRBJ2-7 NA TRBV5-1 TRBD2 CASSLAGLAGGYEQYF TGCGCCAGCAGCTTGGCCGGGCTAGCGGGAGGTTACGAGCAGTACTTC
15 TRBJ2-5 NA TRBV7-9 TRBD1 CASSPRGQGGETQYF TGTGCCAGCAGCCCCCGAGGACAGGGAGGTGAGACCCAGTACTTC
16 TRBJ2-3 NA TRBV5-6 NA CASSSGVAASTDTQYF TGTGCCAGCAGCTCGGGGGTGGCAGCTAGCACAGATACGCAGTATTTT
16 TRBJ2-4 NA TRBV7-9 TRBD1 CASSLRQGPTKNIQYF TGTGCCAGCAGCTTAAGACAGGGTCCCACCAAAAACATTCAGTACTTC
14 TRBJ1-2 NA TRBV19 TRBD1 CASRTGQPNYGYTF TGTGCCAGTAGGACGGGACAGCCGAACTATGGCTACACCTTC
16 TRBJ1-4 NA TRBV5-4 NA CASSLRNGGANEKLFF TGTGCCAGCAGCTTGCGTAATGGAGGTGCTAATGAAAAACTGTTTTTT
15 TRBJ2-5 NA TRBV5-4 NA CASSLRGGVTETQYF TGTGCCAGCAGCTTGAGAGGGGGGGTCACAGAGACCCAGTACTTC
19 TRBJ2-3 NA TRBV24-1 TRBD2 CATSDSLAGGSFSTDTQYF TGTGCCACCAGTGATTCCCTAGCGGGAGGGTCCTTCAGCACAGATACGCAGTATTTT
14 TRBJ1-1 once TRBV27 NA CASSSRTANTEAFF TGTGCCAGCAGTTCACGGACAGCGAACACTGAAGCTTTCTTT
11 TRBJ1-2 NA TRBV29-1 NA CSVGFGDGYTF TGCAGCGTTGGCTTCGGTGATGGCTACACCTTC
15 TRBJ2-7 NA TRBV6-5 TRBD2 CASSGTGLASYEQYF TGTGCCAGCAGCGGTACAGGACTAGCGTCCTACGAGCAGTACTTC
15 TRBJ1-2 NA TRBV5-1 NA CASSPRQRTNYGYTF TGCGCCAGCAGCCCGCGACAGAGAACTAACTATGGCTACACCTTC
14 TRBJ1-1 NA TRBV9 TRBD1 CASSPGGDRAKAFF TGTGCCAGCAGCCCAGGGGGGGACAGGGCGAAGGCTTTCTTT
15 TRBJ2-3 NA TRBV24-1 NA CATSARTLSTDTQYF TGTGCCACCAGTGCCAGGACTCTTTCCACAGATACGCAGTATTTT